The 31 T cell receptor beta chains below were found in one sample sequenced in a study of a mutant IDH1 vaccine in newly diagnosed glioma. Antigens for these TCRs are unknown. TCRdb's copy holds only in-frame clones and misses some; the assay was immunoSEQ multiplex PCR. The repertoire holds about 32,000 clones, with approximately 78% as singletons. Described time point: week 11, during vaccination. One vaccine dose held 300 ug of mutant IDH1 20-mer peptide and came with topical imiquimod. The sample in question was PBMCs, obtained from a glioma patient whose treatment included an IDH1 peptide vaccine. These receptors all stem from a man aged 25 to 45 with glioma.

The CDR3 DNA reads as TGTGCCACCATGGGATGGGATCATTATTCACCCCTCCACTTT. Its protein product is CATMGWDHYSPLHF. This chain uses TRBV21-1 with TRBJ1-6. TRBV21-1 is a pseudogene locus. There are 14 residues in the CDR3.

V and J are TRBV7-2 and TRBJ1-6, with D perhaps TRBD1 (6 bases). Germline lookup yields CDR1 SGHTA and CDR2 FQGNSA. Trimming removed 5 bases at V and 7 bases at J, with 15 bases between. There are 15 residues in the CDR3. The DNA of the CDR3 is TGTGCCAGCAGCCCGCGGACAGTAAGGAATTCACCCCTCCACTTT. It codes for CASSPRTVRNSPLHF.

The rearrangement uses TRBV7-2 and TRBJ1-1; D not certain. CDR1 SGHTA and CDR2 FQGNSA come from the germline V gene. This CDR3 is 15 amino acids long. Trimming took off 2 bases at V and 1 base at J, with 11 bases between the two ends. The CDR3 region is CASSLTTARNTEAFF. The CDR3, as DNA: TGTGCCAGCAGCTTAACTACAGCGAGGAACACTGAAGCTTTCTTT.

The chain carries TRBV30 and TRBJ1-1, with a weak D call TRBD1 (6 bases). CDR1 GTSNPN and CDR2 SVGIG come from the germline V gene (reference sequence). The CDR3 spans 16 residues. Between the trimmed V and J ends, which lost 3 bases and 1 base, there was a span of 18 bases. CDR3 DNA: TGTGCCTGGAGAGGCGGGGGCGGTTTCAAGAACACTGAAGCTTTCTTT. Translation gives CAWRGGGGFKNTEAFF. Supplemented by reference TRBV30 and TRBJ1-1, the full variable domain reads SQTIHQWPATLVQPVGSPLSLECTVEGTSNPNLYWYRQAAGRGLQLLFYSVGIGQISSEVPQNLSASRPQDRQFILSSKKLLLSDSGFYLCAWRGGGGFKNTEAFFGQGTRLTVV.

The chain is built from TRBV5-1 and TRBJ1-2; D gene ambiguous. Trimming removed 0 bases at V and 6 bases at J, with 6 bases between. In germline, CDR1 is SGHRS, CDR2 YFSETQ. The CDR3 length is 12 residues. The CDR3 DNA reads TGCGCCAGCAGCTTGGATAGCCATGGCTACACCTTC. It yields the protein CASSLDSHGYTF.

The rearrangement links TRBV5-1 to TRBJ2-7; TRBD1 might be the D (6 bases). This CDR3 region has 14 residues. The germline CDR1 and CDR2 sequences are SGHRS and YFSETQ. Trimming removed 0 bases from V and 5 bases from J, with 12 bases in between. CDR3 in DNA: TGCGCCAGCAGCTTGGCGTGGACAGCGGACGAGCAGTACTTC. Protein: CASSLAWTADEQYF.

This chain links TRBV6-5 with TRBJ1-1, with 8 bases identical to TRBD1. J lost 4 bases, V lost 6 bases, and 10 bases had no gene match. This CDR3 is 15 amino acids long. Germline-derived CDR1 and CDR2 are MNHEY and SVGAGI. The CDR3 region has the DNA TGTGCCAGCAGCACTGGGACAGGTGGTTTCACTGAAGCTTTCTTT. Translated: CASSTGTGGFTEAFF.

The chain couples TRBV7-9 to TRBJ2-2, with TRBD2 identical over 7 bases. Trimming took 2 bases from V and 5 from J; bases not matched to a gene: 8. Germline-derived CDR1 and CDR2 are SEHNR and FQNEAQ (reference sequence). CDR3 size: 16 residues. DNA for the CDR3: TGTGCCAGCAGCTTAAGGTTCGGGAGGTTAACCGGGGAGCTGTTTTTT. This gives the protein CASSLRFGRLTGELFF.

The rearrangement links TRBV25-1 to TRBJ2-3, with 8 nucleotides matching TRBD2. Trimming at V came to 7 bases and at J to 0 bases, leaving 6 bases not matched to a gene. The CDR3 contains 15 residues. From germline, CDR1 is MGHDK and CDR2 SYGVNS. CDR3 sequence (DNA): TGTGCCAGCACCCCTAGCGGGTGGAGCACAGATACGCAGTATTTT. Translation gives CASTPSGWSTDTQYF. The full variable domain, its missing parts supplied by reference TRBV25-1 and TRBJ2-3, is EADIYQTPRYLVIGTGKKITLECSQTMGHDKMYWYQQDPGMELHLIHYSYGVNSTEKGDLSSESTVSRIRTEHFPLTLESARPSHTSQYLCASTPSGWSTDTQYFGPGTRLTVL.

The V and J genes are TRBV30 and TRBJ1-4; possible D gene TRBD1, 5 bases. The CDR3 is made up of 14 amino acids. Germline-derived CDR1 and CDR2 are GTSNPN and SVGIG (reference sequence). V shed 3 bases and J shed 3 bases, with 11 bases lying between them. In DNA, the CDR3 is TGTGCCTGGAGGGGACTTGTCGCTAATGAAAAACTGTTTTTT. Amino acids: CAWRGLVANEKLFF.

CDR3: CASSYEGNQPQHF. DNA for the CDR3: TGTGCCAGCAGTTACGAGGGCAATCAGCCCCAGCATTTT. The chain joins TRBV6-6 to TRBJ1-5; D is unresolved. CDR1 and CDR2 (germline): MNHNY, SVGAGI (reference sequence). V gave up 2 bases and J gave up 2 bases, with 4 bases separating them. This CDR3 is built from 13 residues.

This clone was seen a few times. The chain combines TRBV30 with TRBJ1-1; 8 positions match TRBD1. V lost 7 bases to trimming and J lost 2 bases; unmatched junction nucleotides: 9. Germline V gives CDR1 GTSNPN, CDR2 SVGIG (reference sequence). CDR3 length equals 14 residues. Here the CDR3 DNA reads TGTGCCTCGTTCCAGGGGGCTTTAAACACTGAAGCTTTCTTT. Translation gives CASFQGALNTEAFF.

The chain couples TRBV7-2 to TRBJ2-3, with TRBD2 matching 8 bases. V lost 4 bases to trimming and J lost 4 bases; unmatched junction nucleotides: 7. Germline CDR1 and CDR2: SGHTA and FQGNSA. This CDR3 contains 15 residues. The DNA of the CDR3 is TGTGCCAGCAGCTGGCCGGGACTAGAAGCAGATACGCAGTATTTT. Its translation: CASSWPGLEADTQYF.

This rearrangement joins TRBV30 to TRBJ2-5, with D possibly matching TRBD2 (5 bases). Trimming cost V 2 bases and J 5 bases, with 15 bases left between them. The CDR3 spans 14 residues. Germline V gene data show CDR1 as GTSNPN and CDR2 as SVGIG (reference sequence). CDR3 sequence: CAWSPRAVPETQYF. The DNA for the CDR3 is TGTGCCTGGAGTCCCCGAGCGGTACCGGAGACCCAGTACTTC.

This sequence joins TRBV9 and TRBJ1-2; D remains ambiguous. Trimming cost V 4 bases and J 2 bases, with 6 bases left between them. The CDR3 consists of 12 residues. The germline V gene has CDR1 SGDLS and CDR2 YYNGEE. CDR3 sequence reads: CASSSDNYGYTF. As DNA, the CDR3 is TGTGCCAGCAGCTCGGACAACTATGGCTACACCTTC.

CDR3 in DNA: TGTGCCTGGAGTAAAACGGGGCCTCGCCACGAGCAGTACTTC. Translation gives CAWSKTGPRHEQYF. The rearrangement joins TRBV30 to TRBJ2-7, with D perhaps being TRBD1 or TRBD2 (5 bases each). The CDR3 runs to 14 residues. Germline loops: CDR1 GTSNPN, CDR2 SVGIG (reference sequence). The V and J ends lost 2 bases and 5 bases respectively, with 16 bases between them.

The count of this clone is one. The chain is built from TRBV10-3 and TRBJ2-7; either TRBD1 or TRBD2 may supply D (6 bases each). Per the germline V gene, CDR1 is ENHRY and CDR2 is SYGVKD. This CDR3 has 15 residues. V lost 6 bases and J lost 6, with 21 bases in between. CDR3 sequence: CAIRGSLRGVSEQYF. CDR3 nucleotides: TGTGCCATCAGGGGGTCGTTGAGGGGGGTTTCCGAGCAGTACTTC.

The CDR3 region is CASSTDRPLANYGYTF. The CDR3 DNA reads as TGTGCCAGCAGCACAGACAGGCCCTTAGCTAACTATGGCTACACCTTC. The chain carries TRBV5-8 and TRBJ1-2, with D perhaps matching TRBD1 (6 bases). Germline assignment: CDR1 SGHTS and CDR2 YDEGEE. V lost 4 bases to trimming and J lost 0 bases, with 16 bases between them. CDR3 size: 16 residues.

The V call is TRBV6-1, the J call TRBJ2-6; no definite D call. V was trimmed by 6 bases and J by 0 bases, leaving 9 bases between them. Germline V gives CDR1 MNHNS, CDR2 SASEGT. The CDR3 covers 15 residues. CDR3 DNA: TGTGCCAGCAGCCTCGTTTCCTCTGGGGCCAACGTCCTGACTTTC. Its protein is CASSLVSSGANVLTF.

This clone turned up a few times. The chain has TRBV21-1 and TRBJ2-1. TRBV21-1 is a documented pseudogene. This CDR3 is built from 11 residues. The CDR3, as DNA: TGTGCCAGCACCCCGGATAGGGAGCAGTTCTTC. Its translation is CASTPDREQFF.

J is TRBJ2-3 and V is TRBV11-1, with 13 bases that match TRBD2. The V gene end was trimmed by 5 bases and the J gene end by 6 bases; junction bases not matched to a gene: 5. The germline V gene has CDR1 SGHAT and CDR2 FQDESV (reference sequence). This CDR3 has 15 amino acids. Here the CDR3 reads CASSGLAGVPDTQYF. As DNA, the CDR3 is TGTGCCAGCAGCGGACTAGCGGGAGTCCCCGATACGCAGTATTTT.

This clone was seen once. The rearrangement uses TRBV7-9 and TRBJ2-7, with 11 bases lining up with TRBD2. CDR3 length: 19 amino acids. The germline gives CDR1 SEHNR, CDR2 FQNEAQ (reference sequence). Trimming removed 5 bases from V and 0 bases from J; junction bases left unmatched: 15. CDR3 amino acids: CASSPGGLAGGRFSYEQYF. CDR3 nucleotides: TGTGCCAGCAGCCCTGGGGGCCTAGCGGGGGGCCGGTTCTCCTACGAGCAGTACTTC.

CDR3 residues: CASSFRGGQSGANVLTF. Written as DNA, the CDR3 is TGCGCCAGCAGCTTCAGGGGTGGGCAATCTGGGGCCAACGTCCTGACTTTC. This sequence joins TRBV5-1 and TRBJ2-6; D may be TRBD1 (6 bases). Trimming took 2 bases from V and 1 from J, leaving 13 bases between them. CDR1 is SGHRS and CDR2 is YFSETQ in the germline V gene. The CDR3 sequence is 17 residues long.

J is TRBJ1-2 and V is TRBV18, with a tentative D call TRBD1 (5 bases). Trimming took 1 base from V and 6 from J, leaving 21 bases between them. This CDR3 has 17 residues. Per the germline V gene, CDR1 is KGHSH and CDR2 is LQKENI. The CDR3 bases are TGTGCCAGCTCACCACGCGGGGCAGCCCGCCTATCGGATGGCTACACCTTC. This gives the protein CASSPRGAARLSDGYTF.

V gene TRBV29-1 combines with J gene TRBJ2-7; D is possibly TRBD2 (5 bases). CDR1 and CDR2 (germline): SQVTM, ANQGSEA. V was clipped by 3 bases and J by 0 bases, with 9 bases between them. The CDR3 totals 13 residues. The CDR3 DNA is TGCAGCGTTGAGACTACCAGCTCCTACGAGCAGTACTTC. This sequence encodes CSVETTSSYEQYF.

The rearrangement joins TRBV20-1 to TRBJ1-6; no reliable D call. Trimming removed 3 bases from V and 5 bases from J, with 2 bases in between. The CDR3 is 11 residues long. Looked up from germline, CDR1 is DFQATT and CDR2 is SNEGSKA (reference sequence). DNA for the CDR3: TGCAGTGCTAGTAATAATTCACCCCTCCACTTT. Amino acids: CSASNNSPLHF.

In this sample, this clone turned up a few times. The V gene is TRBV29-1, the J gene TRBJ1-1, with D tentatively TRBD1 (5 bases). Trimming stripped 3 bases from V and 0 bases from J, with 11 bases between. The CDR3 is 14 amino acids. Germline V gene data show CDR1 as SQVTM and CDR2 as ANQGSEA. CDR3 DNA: TGCAGCGTTGATCCCAGACAGATGAACACTGAAGCTTTCTTT. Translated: CSVDPRQMNTEAFF.

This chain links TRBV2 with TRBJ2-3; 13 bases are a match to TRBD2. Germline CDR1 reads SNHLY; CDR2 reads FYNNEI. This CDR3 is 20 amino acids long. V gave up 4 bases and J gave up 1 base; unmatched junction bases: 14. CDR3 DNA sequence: TGTGCCAGCAGTGCCCGATTTACTAGCGGGAGGGAGGAGGGCACAGATACGCAGTATTTT. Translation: CASSARFTSGREEGTDTQYF. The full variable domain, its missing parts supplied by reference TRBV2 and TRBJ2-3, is EPEVTQTPSHQVTQMGQEVILRCVPISNHLYFYWYRQILGQKVEFLVSFYNNEISEKSEIFDDQFSVERPDGSNFTLKIRSTKLEDSAMYFCASSARFTSGREEGTDTQYFGPGTRLTVL.

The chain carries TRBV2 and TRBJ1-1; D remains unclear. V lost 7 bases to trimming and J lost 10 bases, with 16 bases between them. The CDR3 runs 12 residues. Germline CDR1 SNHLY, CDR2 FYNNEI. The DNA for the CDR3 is TGTGCCAGCAAAAAGGTCGGGAGTGCAGCTTTCTTT. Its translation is CASKKVGSAAFF.

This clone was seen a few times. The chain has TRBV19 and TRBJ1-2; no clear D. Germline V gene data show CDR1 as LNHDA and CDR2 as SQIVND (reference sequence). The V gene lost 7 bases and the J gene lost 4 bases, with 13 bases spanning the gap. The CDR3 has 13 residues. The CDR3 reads CASNGGRFYGYTF. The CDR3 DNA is TGTGCCAGTAATGGCGGGAGGTTCTATGGCTACACCTTC.

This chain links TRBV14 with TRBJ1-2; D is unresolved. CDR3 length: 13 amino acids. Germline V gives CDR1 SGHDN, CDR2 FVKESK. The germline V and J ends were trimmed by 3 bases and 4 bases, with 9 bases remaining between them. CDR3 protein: CASSHSYVYGYTF. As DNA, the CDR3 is TGTGCCAGCAGCCACTCTTATGTCTATGGCTACACCTTC. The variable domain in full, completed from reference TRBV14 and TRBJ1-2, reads EAGVTQFPSHSVIEKGQTVTLRCDPISGHDNLYWYRRVMGKEIKFLLHFVKESKQDESGMPNNRFLAERTGGTYSTLKVQPAELEDSGVYFCASSHSYVYGYTFGSGTRLTVV.